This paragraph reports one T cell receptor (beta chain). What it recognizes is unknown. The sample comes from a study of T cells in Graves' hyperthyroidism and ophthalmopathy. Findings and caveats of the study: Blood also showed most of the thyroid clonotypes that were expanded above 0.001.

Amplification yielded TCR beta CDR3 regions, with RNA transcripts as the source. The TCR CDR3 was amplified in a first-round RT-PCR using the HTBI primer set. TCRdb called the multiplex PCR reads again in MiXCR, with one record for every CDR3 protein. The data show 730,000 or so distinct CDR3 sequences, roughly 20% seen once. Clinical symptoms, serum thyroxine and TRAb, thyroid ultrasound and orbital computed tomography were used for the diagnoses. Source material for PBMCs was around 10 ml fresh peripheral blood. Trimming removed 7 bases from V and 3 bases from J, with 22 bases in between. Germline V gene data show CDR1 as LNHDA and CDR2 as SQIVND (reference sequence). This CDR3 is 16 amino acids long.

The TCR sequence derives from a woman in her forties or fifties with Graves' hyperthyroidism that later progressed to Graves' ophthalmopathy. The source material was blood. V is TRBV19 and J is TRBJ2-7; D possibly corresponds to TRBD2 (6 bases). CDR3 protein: CASNSAGRSGNYEQYF. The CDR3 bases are TGTGCCAGTAACTCGGCGGGGCGATCTGGAAACTACGAGCAGTACTTC.